These 20 T cell receptor beta chains were all obtained from the same sample, sequenced in a study of shared clonotypes between healthy human individuals. Measured with immunoSEQ multiplex PCR; TCRdb has only the in-frame clones, and not every one. The sample yields some 2,100,000 clones, approximately 96% seen once. Sequenced input: naive CD4+ T cells sorted from blood. Subset denoted: CD45RA+ positively selected. All receptors derive from a man aged 18 to 29 in good health.

The chain uses TRBV28 and TRBJ1-5; 9 bases agree with TRBD1. CDR1 and CDR2 (germline): MDHEN, SYDVKM. The CDR3 covers 14 residues. V shed 4 bases, J shed 7 bases, and the junction held 5 bases outside the gene matches. This CDR3 is CASSYGQGPQPQHF. Written as DNA, the CDR3 is TGTGCCAGCAGTTACGGACAGGGGCCACAGCCCCAGCATTTT.

V usage is TRBV9 and J usage is TRBJ1-4; 8 bases map to TRBD1. V lost 4 bases, J lost 7 bases, and 9 bases stayed unmatched. The CDR3 loop spans 15 amino acids. CDR1 and CDR2 (germline): SGDLS, YYNGEE. DNA of the CDR3: TGTGCCAGCAGCCCAAGGACAGGGTCGAGTGAAAAACTGTTTTTT. It specifies CASSPRTGSSEKLFF.

The V call is TRBV6-1, the J call TRBJ2-1; D ambiguous. In germline, CDR1 is MNHNS, CDR2 SASEGT. V was clipped by 2 bases and J by 9 bases, with 17 bases between them. This CDR3 contains 15 residues. CDR3 region: CASSEINTPWGEQFF. The CDR3 DNA is TGTGCCAGCAGTGAAATCAACACCCCTTGGGGTGAGCAGTTCTTC.

About this clone itself: This sample also contains other DNA sequences that code for the same CDR3. This chain joins TRBV27 and TRBJ1-2, with D perhaps matching TRBD1 (6 bases). The V gene's germline CDR1 is MNHEY and CDR2 SMNVEV (reference sequence). V lost 3 bases and J 4 bases, leaving 9 bases between the germline ends. CDR3 length equals 13 residues. CDR3 loop: CASSLSQGYGYTF. For the CDR3, the DNA is TGTGCCAGCAGTTTGTCACAGGGCTATGGCTACACCTTC.

This clone was seen only once. The J gene is TRBJ2-5, the V gene TRBV9; the D is unclear. Germline V gene sequence: CDR1 SGDLS, CDR2 YYNGEE. This CDR3 contains 16 residues. Trimming stripped 2 bases from V and 0 bases from J, with 14 bases between. CDR3 coding DNA: TGTGCCAGCAGCGTGAAAGCTAACCCGTACCAAGAGACCCAGTACTTC. Its protein is CASSVKANPYQETQYF.

V gene TRBV15 combines with J gene TRBJ2-1, with 10 bases that match TRBD2. This CDR3 is built from 14 residues. Germline V lookup: CDR1 LNHNV, CDR2 YYDKDF (reference sequence). V was clipped by 1 base and J by 9 bases; unmatched bases: 3. The CDR3 here is CATSRVLAGVEQFF. The CDR3 nucleotides are TGTGCCACCAGCAGAGTTCTAGCGGGAGTTGAGCAGTTCTTC.

The chain is built from TRBV7-8 and TRBJ2-7; 8 bases agree with TRBD1. The CDR3 length is 15 residues. CDR1 SGHVS and CDR2 FQNEAQ come from the germline V gene. The trim removed 5 bases at V and 0 bases at J, leaving 6 bases unmatched. The CDR3 coding sequence is TGTGCCAGCAGCAAGGGACAGGAGAGCTCCTACGAGCAGTACTTC. The encoded protein is CASSKGQESSYEQYF.

Comment on this clone: The sample contains more than one DNA sequence encoding this CDR3. This sequence joins TRBV5-1 and TRBJ2-3; D is unresolved. CDR1 and CDR2 (germline): SGHRS, YFSETQ. Trimming left V 5 bases short and J 0 bases short, with 10 bases between. This CDR3 region has 14 residues. This CDR3 is CASRYSGSTDTQYF. As DNA, the CDR3 is TGCGCCAGCAGATATTCCGGGAGCACAGATACGCAGTATTTT.

The rearrangement links TRBV4-3 to TRBJ1-2; weak D call: TRBD1 (5 bases). The CDR3 has 15 residues. CDR1 is LGHNA, CDR2 YSLEER, per germline. The germline V and J ends were trimmed by 4 bases and 2 bases, with 14 bases remaining between them. DNA of the CDR3: TGCGCCAGCAGCCGGGGACCAGGGTCGAACTATGGCTACACCTTC. Translated, it gives CASSRGPGSNYGYTF.

The chain combines TRBV6-5 with TRBJ2-3, with D tentatively TRBD2 (5 bases). Germline V CDR1 and CDR2: MNHEY, SVGAGI. The CDR3 sequence is 14 residues long. Between the trimmed V and J ends, which lost 2 bases and 4 bases, there was a span of 10 bases. Here the CDR3 reads CASSYRGYPDTQYF. The DNA of the CDR3 is TGTGCCAGCAGTTACCGAGGGTACCCAGATACGCAGTATTTT.

The chain combines TRBV7-6 with TRBJ1-6, with 7 positions matching TRBD1. The junction had 6 bases not matched to a gene; V was cut back by 5 bases and J by 2 bases. The CDR3 sequence is 16 residues long. CDR1 is SGHVS and CDR2 is FNYEAQ in the germline V gene. CDR3 nucleotides: TGTGCCAGCAGCCCAAGACAGGGAGCCTATAATTCACCCCTCCACTTT. Protein: CASSPRQGAYNSPLHF.

The gene calls are TRBV6-1 and TRBJ1-2, with D perhaps matching TRBD1 (5 bases). This CDR3 is 13 amino acids long. The germline V gene encodes CDR1 MNHNS and CDR2 SASEGT. Trimming removed 6 bases from V and 7 bases from J, with 15 bases in between. CDR3: CASRPHYGAGYTF. DNA for the CDR3: TGTGCCAGCAGACCCCATTATGGGGCTGGCTACACCTTC.

The chain combines TRBV19 with TRBJ1-1; tentatively, D is TRBD1 (6 bases). The CDR3 totals 15 residues. The V end lost 7 bases, the J end lost 1 base, and 16 bases lay between the germline ends. CDR1 is LNHDA and CDR2 is SQIVND in the germline V gene (reference sequence). DNA of the CDR3: TGTGCCAGTACCCAAGCGGGGGGCAGGAACACTGAAGCTTTCTTT. It encodes CASTQAGGRNTEAFF.

V and J are TRBV6-5 and TRBJ1-2; maybe TRBD1 (5 bases). Germline loops: CDR1 MNHEY, CDR2 SVGAGI. The CDR3 is 14 amino acids. The V end was cut by 4 bases, the J end by 8 bases, with 17 bases between. The CDR3: CASSWGRFGGGYTF. Written as DNA, the CDR3 is TGTGCCAGCAGTTGGGGACGTTTTGGCGGCGGCTACACCTTC.

The chain joins TRBV5-1 to TRBJ1-6; 8 nucleotides agree with TRBD1. V trimming: 5 bases; J trimming: 10 bases; junction bases outside the gene matches: 14. CDR1 is SGHRS and CDR2 is YFSETQ in the germline V gene. This CDR3 contains 16 residues. CDR3 nucleotides: TGCGCCAGCAGGCTTGAGGGGACAGGTAGTTTATCACCCCTCCACTTT. Translated: CASRLEGTGSLSPLHF.

The CDR3 spells CASIRDAFGYTF. The CDR3 nucleotides read TGTGCCAGCATCAGGGACGCCTTTGGCTACACCTTC. The chain is built from TRBV2 and TRBJ1-2, with D possibly matching TRBD1 (5 bases). The CDR3 is 12 amino acids. The germline CDR1 and CDR2 sequences are SNHLY and FYNNEI. V was shortened by 7 bases and J by 7 bases, with 13 bases between the two germline ends.

Concerning this clone: The same CDR3 arises from other DNA sequences in this sample as well. The gene calls are TRBV11-2 and TRBJ2-1; D remains ambiguous. There are 14 residues in the CDR3. V was cut by 5 bases and J by 1 base, with 9 bases left in between. Germline values: CDR1 SGHAT, CDR2 FQNNGV. Written as DNA, the CDR3 is TGTGCCAGCAGCCGACCGGGTTCCTACAATGAGCAGTTCTTC. Amino acid sequence: CASSRPGSYNEQFF.

This sequence joins TRBV2 and TRBJ2-3; tentative D call: TRBD1 (5 bases). V lost 5 bases to trimming and J lost 0 bases, with 15 bases between them. CDR1 SNHLY and CDR2 FYNNEI come from the germline V gene. The CDR3 extends over 16 amino acids. The CDR3 here is CASSSFDRASTDTQYF. The CDR3 region has the DNA TGTGCCAGCAGTAGCTTTGACAGAGCGAGCACAGATACGCAGTATTTT.

The V gene is TRBV6-1, the J gene TRBJ1-3; D gene ambiguous. V was trimmed by 7 bases and J by 3 bases, leaving 10 bases between them. Germline CDR1 and CDR2: MNHNS and SASEGT. The CDR3 sequence is 13 residues long. The CDR3 loop is CASILNIGNTIYF. The DNA of the CDR3 is TGTGCCAGCATCCTCAATATTGGAAACACCATATATTTT.

As to this clone: This sample includes further DNA sequences coding for the same CDR3. The rearrangement joins TRBV5-1 to TRBJ2-3; TRBD1 matches at 8 bases. CDR1 is SGHRS and CDR2 is YFSETQ in the germline V gene. CDR3 length: 15 amino acids. Unmatched junction bases numbered 4, after V lost 0 bases and J lost 4 bases. The CDR3 DNA is TGCGCCAGCAGCTTGGAGGCAGGGGGCGCAGATACGCAGTATTTT. It is translated as CASSLEAGGADTQYF.